The entry that follows covers one TCR beta chain sequence. What it recognizes is unknown. This entry is derived from a study of cytotoxic CD8 clonotypes in ibrutinib-treated CLL. Method: immunoSEQ multiplex PCR; TCRdb's copy keeps in-frame clones and lacks some. The table has some 150,000 clones, more than 75% seen once; the top ten hold 6% to 9.5%. With 2 bases removed from V and 6 bases from J, the gap between germline ends came to 14 bases. This CDR3 has 15 amino acids. CDR1 and CDR2 from the germline V gene are SNHLY and FYNNEI. Findings of the study overall: T-cell clonality at baseline went above that of age-matched healthy donors and rose and fell with circulating CD8+ T-cell counts.

The specimen comprised PBMCs, sampled after 36 months of ibrutinib treatment. J is TRBJ1-5 and V is TRBV2; D is possibly TRBD1 (6 bases). This receptor was obtained from a human donor with chronic lymphocytic leukemia. The CDR3 protein is CASSELGAVGQPQHF. In DNA, the CDR3 is TGTGCCAGCAGTGAACTGGGGGCGGTGGGTCAGCCCCAGCATTTT.